This entry is about one T cell receptor (beta chain). These data come from a study of radiation and T cells in renal cell carcinoma. Time point meaning: baseline pretreatment blood. Specified treatment: 15 Gy SBRT to primary tumor, nephrectomy 4 weeks later. In germline, CDR1 is LNHDA, CDR2 SQIVND (reference sequence). The CDR3 is made up of 15 amino acids. V lost 2 bases and J lost 6, with 16 bases in between. TCRdb keeps only in-frame clones here, not all; method: immunoSEQ multiplex PCR. This repertoire shows 120,000 to 150,000 clones, about 87% found once; its top ten account for roughly 4%. The chain combines TRBV19 with TRBJ1-1; D is ambiguous. The origin of this receptor is a woman in her 70s with renal cell carcinoma. The sequencing used blood, collected from a patient whose treatment included radiotherapy and nephrectomy. The CDR3 sequence is CASSIRLDPSAEAFF. DNA of the CDR3: TGTGCCAGTAGTATAAGATTGGATCCGTCGGCTGAAGCTTTCTTT.